These 7 T cell receptor beta chains were sequenced from one sample in a study of T-cell memory formation after mild COVID-19. TCRdb re-analysed the 5' RACE reads in MiXCR, keeping a single row per CDR3 protein. Of roughly 130,000 distinct CDR3 sequences listed, over 15% are singletons. Sequencing was performed on PBMCs or a T cell subset sorted from them (not recorded which). These receptors all come from a man aged 18 to 29 who had mild COVID-19 (a few samples of this study predate the infection). Cell type and time point are not known.

This clonotype showed up just a few times. DNA of the CDR3: TGTGCCAGCAGCTCTGGACAGGGAAGCCCCGGGGAGCTGTTTTTT. Translation: CASSSGQGSPGELFF. The V and J genes are TRBV5-4 and TRBJ2-2, with 8 bases fitting TRBD1. The germline V gene encodes CDR1 SGHNT and CDR2 YYREEE (reference sequence). The CDR3 has 15 amino acids. Trimming removed 3 bases from V and 6 bases from J; junction bases left unmatched: 7. The complete variable domain, with remaining parts taken from reference TRBV5-4 and TRBJ2-2, reads ETGVTQSPTHLIKTRGQQVTLRCSSQSGHNTVSWYQQALGQGPQFIFQYYREEENGRGNFPPRFSGLQFPNYSSELNVNALELDDSALYLCASSSGQGSPGELFFGEGSRLTVL.

This clonotype was found many times. This chain uses TRBV4-1 with TRBJ2-7; perhaps TRBD2 as D (6 bases). Between the trimmed V and J ends, which lost 1 base and 3 bases, there was a span of 13 bases. The germline V gene has CDR1 MGHRA and CDR2 YSYEKL. The CDR3 covers 15 residues. The CDR3 loop is CASSQGLVRNYEQYF. DNA for the CDR3: TGCGCCAGCAGCCAAGGACTAGTTCGCAACTACGAGCAGTACTTC.

This clonotype was seen only a few times. The chain carries TRBV18 and TRBJ2-7; D is tentatively TRBD1 or TRBD2 (6 bases each). The CDR3 is 12 residues long. The V end lost 8 bases, the J end lost 1 base, and 9 bases lay between the germline ends. CDR1 and CDR2 (germline): KGHSH, LQKENI. The CDR3 DNA sequence: TGTGCCAGCAGGGGGGAGTCCTACGAGCAGTACGTC. Translation: CASRGESYEQYV.

The rearrangement uses TRBV5-1 and TRBJ2-3, with no clear D. The CDR3 extends over 14 amino acids. The V end was cut by 4 bases, the J end by 4 bases, with 13 bases between. The germline V gene has CDR1 SGHRS and CDR2 YFSETQ. The CDR3 DNA follows: TGCGCCAGCAGCCCTCTGGATGGGGCAGATACGCAGTATTTT. As protein: CASSPLDGADTQYF.

V usage is TRBV12-3 or TRBV12-4 and J usage is TRBJ1-5; possible D gene TRBD1, 5 bases. This CDR3 contains 16 residues. V lost 3 bases and J 2 bases, leaving 14 bases between the germline ends. As DNA, the CDR3 is TGTGCCAGCAGTTTTGGCAGGGAAAGGGGCAATCAGCCCCAGCATTTT. Translated: CASSFGRERGNQPQHF.

This sequence joins TRBV5-1 and TRBJ2-1; unclear D gene. The V end was cut by 4 bases, the J end by 2 bases, with 13 bases between. The CDR3 has 15 amino acids. Germline loops: CDR1 SGHRS, CDR2 YFSETQ. The CDR3 coding sequence is TGCGCCAGCAGCCTGGCAGAAACGGCCTACAATGAGCAGTTCTTC. Translation gives CASSLAETAYNEQFF.

In its sample, this clonotype was seen a few times. This chain links TRBV7-2 with TRBJ2-7, with unresolved D. Germline-derived CDR1 and CDR2 are SGHTA and FQGNSA. The CDR3 loop spans 13 amino acids. V shed 3 bases and J shed 1 base, with 7 bases lying between them. CDR3 region: CASSFSPSYEQYV. CDR3 coding DNA: TGTGCCAGCAGCTTTAGCCCTTCCTACGAGCAGTACGTC.